This note documents a single T cell receptor beta chain sequence. The antigen remains unidentified. TCRdb independently ran MiXCR on the 5' RACE reads; one entry per CDR3 protein. The repertoire holds roughly 250,000 distinct CDR3 sequences, over 10% seen once, with about 0.54% in the top ten. This record belongs to a study of T cells after yellow fever vaccination. Whole-study findings and limits: Post-booster repertoires contained most primary-vaccination clones again (96% CD4, around 88% CD8).

The CDR3 has 17 amino acids. The TCR comes from a man under 40 who received the YFV17D yellow fever vaccine. The chain employs TRBV21-1 and TRBJ2-7; the listed D gene, TRBD2, was not tested against the DNA. TRBV21-1 is deemed a pseudogene. The source was CD4+ T cells sorted from PBMCs, collected 45 days after the yellow fever booster vaccination. Here the CDR3 DNA reads TGTGCCAGCAGCAAAGCGCTCTCGCGGGAGACCTCCTACGAGCAGTACTTC. This gives the protein CASSKALSRETSYEQYF.